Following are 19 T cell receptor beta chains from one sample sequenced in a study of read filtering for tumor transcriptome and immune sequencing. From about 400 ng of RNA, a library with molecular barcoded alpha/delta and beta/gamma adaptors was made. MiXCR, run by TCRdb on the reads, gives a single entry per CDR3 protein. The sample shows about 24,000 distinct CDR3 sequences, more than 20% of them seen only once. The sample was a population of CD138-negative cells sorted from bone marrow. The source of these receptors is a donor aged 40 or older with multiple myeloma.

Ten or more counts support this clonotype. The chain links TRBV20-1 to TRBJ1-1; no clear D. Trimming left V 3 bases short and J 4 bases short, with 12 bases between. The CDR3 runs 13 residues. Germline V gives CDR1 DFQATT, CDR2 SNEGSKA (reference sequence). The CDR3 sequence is CSARSGFGTEAFF. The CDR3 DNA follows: TGCAGTGCTAGGTCGGGGTTCGGCACTGAAGCTTTCTTT.

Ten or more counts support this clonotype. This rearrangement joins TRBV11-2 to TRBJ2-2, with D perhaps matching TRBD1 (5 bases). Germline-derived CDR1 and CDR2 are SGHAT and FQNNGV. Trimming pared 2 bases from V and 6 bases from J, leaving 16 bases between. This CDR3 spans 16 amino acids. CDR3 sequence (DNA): TGTGCCAGCAGCTTATGGGCAGGGATAAATGCCGGGGAGCTGTTTTTT. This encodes CASSLWAGINAGELFF.

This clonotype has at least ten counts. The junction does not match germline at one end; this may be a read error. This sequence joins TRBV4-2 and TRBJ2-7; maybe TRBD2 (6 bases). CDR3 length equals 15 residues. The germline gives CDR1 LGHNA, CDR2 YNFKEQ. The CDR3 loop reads CASSQDFPAGYEQYF. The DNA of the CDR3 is TGCGCCAGCAGCCAAGATTTTCCAGCGGGCTACGAGCAGTACTTC.

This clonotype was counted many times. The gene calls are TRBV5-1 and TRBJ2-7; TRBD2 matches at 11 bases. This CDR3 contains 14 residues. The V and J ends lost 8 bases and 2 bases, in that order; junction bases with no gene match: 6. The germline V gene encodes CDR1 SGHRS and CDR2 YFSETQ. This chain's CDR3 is CARGTSGSTYEQYF. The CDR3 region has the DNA TGCGCCAGGGGGACTAGCGGTTCAACCTACGAGCAGTACTTC.

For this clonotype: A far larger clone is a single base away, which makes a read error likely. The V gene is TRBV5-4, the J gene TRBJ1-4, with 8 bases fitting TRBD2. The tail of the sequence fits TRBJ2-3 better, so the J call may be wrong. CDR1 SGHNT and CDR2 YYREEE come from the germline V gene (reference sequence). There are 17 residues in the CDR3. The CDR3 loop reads CAGSPEGGSGREDTQYF. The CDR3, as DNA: TGTGCCGGCAGCCCAGAGGGGGGCAGCGGGAGAGAGGATACGCAGTATTTT.

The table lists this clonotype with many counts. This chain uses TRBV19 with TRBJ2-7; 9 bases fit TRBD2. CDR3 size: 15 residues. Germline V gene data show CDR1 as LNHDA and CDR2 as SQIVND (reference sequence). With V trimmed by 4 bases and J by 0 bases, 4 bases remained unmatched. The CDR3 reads CASSTSGDPSYEQYF. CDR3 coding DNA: TGTGCCAGTAGTACTAGCGGGGATCCCTCCTACGAGCAGTACTTC.

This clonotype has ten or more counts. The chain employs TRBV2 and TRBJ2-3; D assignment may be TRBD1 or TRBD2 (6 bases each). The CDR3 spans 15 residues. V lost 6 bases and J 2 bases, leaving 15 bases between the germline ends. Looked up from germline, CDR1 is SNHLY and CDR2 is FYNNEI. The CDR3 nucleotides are TGTGCCAGCAGCGAGAACGGGGGCCACACAGATACGCAGTATTTT. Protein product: CASSENGGHTDTQYF. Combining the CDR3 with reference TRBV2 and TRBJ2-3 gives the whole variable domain EPEVTQTPSHQVTQMGQEVILRCVPISNHLYFYWYRQILGQKVEFLVSFYNNEISEKSEIFDDQFSVERPDGSNFTLKIRSTKLEDSAMYFCASSENGGHTDTQYFGPGTRLTVL.

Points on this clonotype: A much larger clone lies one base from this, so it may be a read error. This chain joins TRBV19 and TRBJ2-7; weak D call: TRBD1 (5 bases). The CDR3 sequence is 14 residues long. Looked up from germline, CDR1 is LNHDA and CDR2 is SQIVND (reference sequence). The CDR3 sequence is CASSITGSSYEQCF. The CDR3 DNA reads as TGTGCCAGTAGTATTACAGGAAGCTCCTACGAGCAGTGCTTC.

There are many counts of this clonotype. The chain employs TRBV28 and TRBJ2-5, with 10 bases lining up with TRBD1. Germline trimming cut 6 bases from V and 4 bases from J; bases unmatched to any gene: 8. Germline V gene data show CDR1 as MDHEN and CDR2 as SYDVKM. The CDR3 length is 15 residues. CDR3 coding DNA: TGTGCCAGCAGCAGACAGGGGGCAGGGAGAGAGACCCAGTACTTC. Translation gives CASSRQGAGRETQYF. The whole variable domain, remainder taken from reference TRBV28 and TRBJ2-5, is DVKVTQSSRYLVKRTGEKVFLECVQDMDHENMFWYRQDPGLGLRLIYFSYDVKMKEKGDIPEGYSVSREKKERFSLILESASTNQTSMYLCASSRQGAGRETQYFGPGTRLLVL.

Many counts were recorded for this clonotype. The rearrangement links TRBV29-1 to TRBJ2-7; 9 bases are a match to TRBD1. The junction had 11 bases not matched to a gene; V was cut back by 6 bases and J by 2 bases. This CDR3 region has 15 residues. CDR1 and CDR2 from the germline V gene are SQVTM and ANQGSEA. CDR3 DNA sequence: TGCAGCGTGCGACCAGGGACAGGGATAACCTACGAGCAGTACTTC. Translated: CSVRPGTGITYEQYF.

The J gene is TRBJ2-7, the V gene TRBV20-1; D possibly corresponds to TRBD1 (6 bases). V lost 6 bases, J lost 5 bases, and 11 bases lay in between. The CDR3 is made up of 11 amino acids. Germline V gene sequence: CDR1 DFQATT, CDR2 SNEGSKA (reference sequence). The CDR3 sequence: CSAEDSDEQYF. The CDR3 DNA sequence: TGCAGTGCAGAGGACAGCGACGAGCAGTACTTC.

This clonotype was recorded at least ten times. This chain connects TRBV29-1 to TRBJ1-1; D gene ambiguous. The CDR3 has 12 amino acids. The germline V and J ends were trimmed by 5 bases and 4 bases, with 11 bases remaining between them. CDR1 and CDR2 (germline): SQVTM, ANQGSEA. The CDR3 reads CSVSATGTEAFF. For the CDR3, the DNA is TGCAGCGTTTCAGCGACGGGCACTGAAGCTTTCTTT.

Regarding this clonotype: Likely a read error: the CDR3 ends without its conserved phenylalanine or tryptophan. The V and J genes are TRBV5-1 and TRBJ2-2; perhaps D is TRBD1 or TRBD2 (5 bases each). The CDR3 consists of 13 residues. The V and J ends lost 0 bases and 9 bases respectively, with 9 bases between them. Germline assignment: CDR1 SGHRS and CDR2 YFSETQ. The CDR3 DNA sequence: TGCGCCAGCAGCTTGGTGGGACGCAGGGAGCTGTTTCTT. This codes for CASSLVGRRELFL.

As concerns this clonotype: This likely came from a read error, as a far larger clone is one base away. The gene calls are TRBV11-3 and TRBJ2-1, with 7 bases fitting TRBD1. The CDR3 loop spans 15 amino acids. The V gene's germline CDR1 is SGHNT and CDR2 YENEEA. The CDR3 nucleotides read TGTGCCAGCAGCTTTAAAGGGGGCCGGGGCAATGAGCGGTTCTTC. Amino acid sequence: CASSFKGGRGNERFF.

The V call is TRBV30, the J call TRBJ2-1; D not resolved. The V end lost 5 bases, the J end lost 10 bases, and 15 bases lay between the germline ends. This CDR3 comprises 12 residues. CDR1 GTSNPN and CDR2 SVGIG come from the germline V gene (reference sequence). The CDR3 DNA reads TGTGCCTGGGATAGGGCTAGGCACGAGCAGTTCTTC. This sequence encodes CAWDRARHEQFF.

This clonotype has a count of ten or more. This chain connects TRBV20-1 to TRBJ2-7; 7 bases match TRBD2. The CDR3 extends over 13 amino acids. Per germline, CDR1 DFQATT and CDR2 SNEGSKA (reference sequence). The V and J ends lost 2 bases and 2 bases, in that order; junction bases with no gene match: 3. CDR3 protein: CSARLAVPYEQYF. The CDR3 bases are TGCAGTGCTAGACTAGCGGTACCCTACGAGCAGTACTTC.

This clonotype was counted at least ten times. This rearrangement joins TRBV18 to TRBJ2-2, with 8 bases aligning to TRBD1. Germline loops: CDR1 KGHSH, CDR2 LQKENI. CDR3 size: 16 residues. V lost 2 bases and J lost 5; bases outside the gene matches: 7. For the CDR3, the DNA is TGTGCCAGCTCACCAGAGACAGGGGTGTATACCGGGGAGCTGTTTTTT. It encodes CASSPETGVYTGELFF.

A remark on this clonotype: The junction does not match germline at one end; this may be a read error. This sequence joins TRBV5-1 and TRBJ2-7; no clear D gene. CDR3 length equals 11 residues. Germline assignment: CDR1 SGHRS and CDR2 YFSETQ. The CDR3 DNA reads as TGTGCCAGCAGCTCGTACTACGAGCAGTACTTC. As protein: CASSSYYEQYF.

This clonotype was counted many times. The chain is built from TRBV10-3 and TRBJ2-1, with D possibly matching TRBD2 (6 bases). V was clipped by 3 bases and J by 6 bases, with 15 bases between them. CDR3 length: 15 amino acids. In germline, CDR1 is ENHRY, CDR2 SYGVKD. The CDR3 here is CAISDHAGTANEQFF. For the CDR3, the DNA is TGTGCCATCAGTGACCACGCTGGGACTGCCAATGAGCAGTTCTTC.